The 23 T cell receptor beta chains presented below share a single source sample, sequenced in a study of CD8+ T cells in alopecia areata (dated by TCRdb to 2017 to 2018). The label giving this sample's time point can be read as: four to five weeks on oral tofacitinib. According to the study, the label for this sample's treatment or condition signals: oral pan-JAK inhibitor, 5-10 mg twice daily. Libraries were made using the immunoSEQ multiplex PCR assay. RNA was extracted from all samples and reverse transcribed into cDNA as template for TCR sequencing. In its TCRdb copy, this immuneACCESS table keeps in-frame sequences only and misses some clones. Where compared with another copy, unresolved V genes explain less than half of these, and the others have no known cause. In all, the sample holds about 120,000 clones, and 61% of those were seen once. The ten biggest clones cover around 6% of the sample.

Sequenced here: CD4+ T cells sorted from blood, sampled at week 4, from a patient treated with tofacitinib. These receptors all come from a human donor with alopecia areata.

The V gene is TRBV28, the J gene TRBJ2-1; D may be TRBD1 or TRBD2 (5 bases each). V dropped 6 bases and J dropped 4 bases, with 16 bases sitting between them. The CDR3 runs 15 residues. The germline V gene encodes CDR1 MDHEN and CDR2 SYDVKM. The CDR3 reads CASRRTGGLYNEQFF. CDR3 coding DNA: TGTGCCAGCAGACGGACTGGGGGTCTGTACAATGAGCAGTTCTTC. Full variable domain (outside the CDR3, taken from reference TRBV28 and TRBJ2-1): DVKVTQSSRYLVKRTGEKVFLECVQDMDHENMFWYRQDPGLGLRLIYFSYDVKMKEKGDIPEGYSVSREKKERFSLILESASTNQTSMYLCASRRTGGLYNEQFFGPGTRLTVL.

The chain couples TRBV5-4 to TRBJ1-6, with 8 bases identical to TRBD1. Per the germline V gene, CDR1 is SGHNT and CDR2 is YYREEE (reference sequence). The CDR3 is made up of 16 amino acids. V was pared by 4 bases and J by 8 bases, with 11 bases of the junction left unmatched. The CDR3 coding sequence is TGTGCCAGCAGCCCAATGACGACAGGGGAAGATTCACCCCTCCACTTT. It is translated as CASSPMTTGEDSPLHF.

The rearrangement links TRBV29-1 to TRBJ1-5, with 9 bases that match TRBD1. CDR1 is SQVTM and CDR2 is ANQGSEA in the germline V gene. The junction had 5 bases not matched to a gene; V was cut back by 6 bases and J by 5 bases. This CDR3 region has 13 residues. The CDR3 sequence: CSVGTGKDQPQHF. The DNA for the CDR3 is TGCAGCGTCGGGACAGGGAAAGATCAGCCCCAGCATTTT.

The V call is TRBV6-5, the J call TRBJ1-2; D not resolved. This CDR3 region has 13 residues. V was trimmed by 5 bases and J by 8 bases, leaving 15 bases between them. Germline V gene lookup returns CDR1 MNHEY and CDR2 SVGAGI. The CDR3 bases are TGTGCCAGCAGTGTAGCACGGTTGGCCGGCTACACCTTC. Amino acid sequence: CASSVARLAGYTF.

V usage is TRBV5-1 and J usage is TRBJ2-3, with 7 bases fitting TRBD2. Germline V gene lookup returns CDR1 SGHRS and CDR2 YFSETQ. With V trimmed by 3 bases and J by 6 bases, 4 bases remained unmatched. The CDR3 has 13 residues. In nucleotides, the CDR3 is TGCGCCAGCAGCTCTATACTAGCGGATACGCAGTATTTT. Protein: CASSSILADTQYF.

The J gene is TRBJ1-2, the V gene TRBV6-6; no firm D call. The germline gives CDR1 MNHNY, CDR2 SVGAGI (reference sequence). V gave up 0 bases and J gave up 7 bases, with 9 bases separating them. The CDR3 is 13 amino acids. CDR3 bases: TGTGCCAGCAGTTACTCTGGATCCAGTGGCTACACCTTC. This translates into CASSYSGSSGYTF.

This chain uses TRBV28 with TRBJ2-3; D is unresolved. V was cut by 8 bases and J by 4 bases, with 10 bases left in between. Looked up from germline, CDR1 is MDHEN and CDR2 is SYDVKM. The CDR3 is made up of 12 amino acids. CDR3 residues: CASPHLPDTQYF. The CDR3 coding sequence is TGTGCCAGCCCTCACTTGCCAGATACGCAGTATTTT. The whole variable domain, remainder taken from reference TRBV28 and TRBJ2-3, is DVKVTQSSRYLVKRTGEKVFLECVQDMDHENMFWYRQDPGLGLRLIYFSYDVKMKEKGDIPEGYSVSREKKERFSLILESASTNQTSMYLCASPHLPDTQYFGPGTRLTVL.

The chain uses TRBV29-1 and TRBJ2-7; D ambiguous. V lost 2 bases, J lost 3 bases, and 8 bases lay in between. Germline V gene sequence: CDR1 SQVTM, CDR2 ANQGSEA. The CDR3 sequence is 12 residues long. CDR3 protein: CSVEIRGYEQYF. The CDR3 DNA follows: TGCAGCGTTGAAATACGAGGCTACGAGCAGTACTTC.

The genes are TRBV28 and TRBJ2-5; no reliable D call. Germline lookup yields CDR1 MDHEN and CDR2 SYDVKM. This CDR3 has 10 residues. The CDR3 loop is CAALGETQYF. The DNA for the CDR3 is TGTGCAGCACTTGGGGAGACCCAGTACTTC.

This chain connects TRBV2 to TRBJ2-5; D is unclear. Between the trimmed V and J ends, which lost 2 bases and 5 bases, there was a span of 15 bases. The V gene's germline CDR1 is SNHLY and CDR2 FYNNEI. The CDR3 has 15 residues. Here the CDR3 DNA reads TGTGCCAGCAGTGAAAGTCGGGCATACGGGGAGACCCAGTACTTC. It is translated as CASSESRAYGETQYF.

The chain has TRBV5-6 and TRBJ1-2, with D possibly being TRBD1 (6 bases). The CDR3 runs 14 residues. Trimming shortened V by 2 bases and J by 7 bases, and 15 bases separated the two germline ends. Germline CDR1 is SGHDT and CDR2 is YYEEEE. This chain's CDR3 is CASSFAVEGGGYTF. DNA of the CDR3: TGTGCCAGCAGCTTCGCAGTGGAAGGGGGTGGCTACACCTTC.

The J gene is TRBJ1-2, the V gene TRBV15; the match to TRBD1 covers 9 bases. This CDR3 contains 16 residues. The ends lost 5 bases at V and 6 bases at J; junction bases unmatched: 13. The V gene's germline CDR1 is LNHNV and CDR2 YYDKDF (reference sequence). The CDR3 region is CATSPGQGTYFHGYTF. The CDR3 coding sequence is TGTGCCACCAGCCCGGGACAGGGAACCTATTTCCATGGCTACACCTTC.

The V gene is TRBV7-8, the J gene TRBJ1-6; weak D call: TRBD1 (5 bases). CDR1 is SGHVS, CDR2 FQNEAQ, per germline. Trimming cost V 0 bases and J 9 bases, with 12 bases left between them. The CDR3 sequence is 15 residues long. CDR3: CASSLARARGSPLHF. The CDR3, as DNA: TGTGCCAGCAGCTTAGCCAGGGCCCGGGGTTCACCCCTCCACTTT.

The chain recombines TRBV29-1 with TRBJ2-3; D gene ambiguous. Germline CDR1 and CDR2: SQVTM and ANQGSEA. With 4 bases removed from V and 5 bases from J, the gap between germline ends came to 7 bases. The length of the CDR3 is 11 residues. The CDR3 sequence: CSVGWEDTQYF. The CDR3 DNA reads TGCAGCGTTGGATGGGAAGATACGCAGTATTTT.

This clone was observed a few times. This chain links TRBV29-1 with TRBJ2-4; D might be TRBD1 (6 bases). CDR3 size: 14 residues. Germline assignment: CDR1 SQVTM and CDR2 ANQGSEA. Trimming left V 0 bases short and J 6 bases short, with 12 bases between. CDR3 nucleotides: TGCAGCGTTGAAGAGGGAAACAGGGTAAACATTCAGTACTTC. Translating it yields CSVEEGNRVNIQYF.

This chain joins TRBV6-6 and TRBJ2-6; D uncertain. This CDR3 is 16 amino acids long. CDR1 MNHNY and CDR2 SVGAGI come from the germline V gene (reference sequence). The ends were cut back, 0 bases at V and 0 bases at J, with 6 bases in the middle. CDR3 protein: CASSYSIVSGANVLTF. Written as DNA, the CDR3 is TGTGCCAGCAGTTACTCGATCGTCTCTGGGGCCAACGTCCTGACTTTC.

The CDR3: CARSFLRLAGARQETQYF. Written as DNA, the CDR3 is TGTGCCAGAAGCTTCCTTCGACTAGCGGGGGCCCGACAAGAGACCCAGTACTTC. The V and J genes are TRBV5-3 and TRBJ2-5; TRBD2 agrees at 12 bases. TRBV5-3 is reported as an ORF; its role is uncertain. The CDR3 covers 18 residues. The V segment lost 2 bases and the J segment 2 bases; nucleotides outside the gene matches: 10.

This clone was recorded a few times. The rearrangement joins TRBV30 to TRBJ1-2; D gene uncertain. The CDR3 totals 11 residues. Germline V gene sequence: CDR1 GTSNPN, CDR2 SVGIG (reference sequence). CDR3 residues: CGLGFNYGYTF. CDR3 nucleotide sequence: TGTGGACTGGGATTTAACTATGGCTACACCTTC. The full variable domain, completed using reference TRBV30 and TRBJ1-2, is SQTIHQWPATLVQPVGSPLSLECTVEGTSNPNLYWYRQAAGRGLQLLFYSVGIGQISSEVPQNLSASRPQDRQFILSSKKLLLSDSGFYLCGLGFNYGYTFGSGTRLTVV.

The gene calls are TRBV30 and TRBJ1-1, with TRBD1 as a possible D gene (5 bases). The length of the CDR3 is 15 residues. Germline V gene data show CDR1 as GTSNPN and CDR2 as SVGIG (reference sequence). The V end was cut by 1 base, the J end by 0 bases, with 12 bases between. This CDR3 is CAWSGEGWMNTEAFF. The CDR3 DNA sequence: TGTGCCTGGAGTGGGGAGGGGTGGATGAACACTGAAGCTTTCTTT. The complete variable domain, with remaining parts taken from reference TRBV30 and TRBJ1-1, reads SQTIHQWPATLVQPVGSPLSLECTVEGTSNPNLYWYRQAAGRGLQLLFYSVGIGQISSEVPQNLSASRPQDRQFILSSKKLLLSDSGFYLCAWSGEGWMNTEAFFGQGTRLTVV.

The V call is TRBV6-5, the J call TRBJ1-1; D remains ambiguous. Per the germline V gene, CDR1 is MNHEY and CDR2 is SVGAGI. The V end was cut by 2 bases, the J end by 1 base, with 5 bases between. The CDR3 runs to 13 residues. In DNA, the CDR3 is TGTGCCAGCAGTTACCTGGGGAACACTGAAGCTTTCTTT. The encoded protein is CASSYLGNTEAFF.

This chain joins TRBV30 and TRBJ2-4, with 12 positions matching TRBD2. Germline values: CDR1 GTSNPN, CDR2 SVGIG (reference sequence). V lost 3 bases, J lost 8 bases, and 5 bases stayed unmatched. CDR3 size: 14 residues. This CDR3 is CAWRLAGGPDIQYF. CDR3 sequence (DNA): TGTGCCTGGAGACTAGCGGGGGGCCCGGACATTCAGTACTTC. Supplemented by reference TRBV30 and TRBJ2-4, the full variable domain reads SQTIHQWPATLVQPVGSPLSLECTVEGTSNPNLYWYRQAAGRGLQLLFYSVGIGQISSEVPQNLSASRPQDRQFILSSKKLLLSDSGFYLCAWRLAGGPDIQYFGAGTRLSVL.

This CDR3 reads CSVGGHLNTEAFF. The DNA for the CDR3 is TGCAGCGTTGGAGGACACTTGAACACTGAAGCTTTCTTT. This sequence joins TRBV29-1 and TRBJ1-1, with D perhaps matching TRBD1 (5 bases). CDR1 and CDR2 from the germline V gene are SQVTM and ANQGSEA. Trimming left V 4 bases short and J 0 bases short, with 9 bases between. The CDR3 totals 13 residues.

V usage is TRBV7-2 and J usage is TRBJ2-3; D may be TRBD2 (6 bases). CDR1 is SGHTA and CDR2 is FQGNSA in the germline V gene. The CDR3 has 15 amino acids. Trimming took off 5 bases at V and 2 bases at J, with 14 bases between the two ends. The CDR3 spells CASSPASSVTDTQYF. For the CDR3, the DNA is TGTGCCAGCAGCCCCGCTTCTAGCGTCACAGATACGCAGTATTTT.